Given below is one TCR beta chain in context. What it binds is not known. This record comes from a study of CD8 T cells in ankylosing spondylitis. The germline CDR1 and CDR2 sequences are MGHDK and SYGVNS. The V and J ends lost 3 bases and 12 bases respectively, with 18 bases between them. The CDR3 consists of 14 residues. General observations from the study: A TCR beta motif of 8 or 9 highly homologous variants appeared characteristic of ankylosing spondylitis blood. Certain motif variants had earlier appeared in reactive arthritis synovial fluid and blood. Reportedly, significant enrichment of disease-linked clones occurred in matched ankylosing spondylitis synovial fluid. Disease-linked clones, CD8+, were relatively rare in peripheral blood.

Quantitative 5'-RACE with molecular barcodes generated TCR beta libraries. TCRdb passed the 5' RACE reads through MiXCR, listing each CDR3 protein once. The sample includes some 220,000 distinct CDR3 sequences, more than 5.5% of them seen just once. The sequenced sample consisted of blood, either unsorted or a sorted T cell fraction (not recorded which). The rearrangement joins TRBV25-1 to TRBJ1-5, with TRBD1 as a possible D gene (5 bases). This clonotype was obtained from a male donor with ankylosing spondylitis. Written as DNA, the CDR3 is TGTGCCAGCAGTGACGGGGGGATCCATCTGGGCCAGCATTTT. Its translation: CASSDGGIHLGQHF.